This T cell receptor (beta chain) was captured in a study of CD8+CD57+ T cells in acquired aplastic anemia. Study-level information: Isolated CD4+ and CD8+ cells, once sorted, yielded DNA averaging around 2.9 ug.

Patients chosen for sequencing had CD8+CD57+ cells that had expanded, as shown by flow cytometry. The patients all had a severe acquired aplastic anemia diagnosis. No patient had been given any therapy when blood was sampled. CDR3 length: 13 residues. Per germline, CDR1 KGHSH and CDR2 LQKENI. V was cut by 2 bases and J by 6 bases, with 10 bases left in between. This clonotype was counted many times. The template used for profiling TCR beta VDJ and CDR3 was genomic DNA. TCRdb fed the reads into MiXCR, producing one record per CDR3 protein. The table lists 190,000 or so distinct CDR3 sequences, less than 60% of them singletons.

The genes are TRBV18 and TRBJ2-5; the D is unclear. Sequenced material: sorted CD4+, CD8+, or CD8+CD57+ T cells (not recorded which) from PBMCs. The TCR was taken from a human donor with aplastic anemia. The CDR3 bases are TGTGCCAGCTCACCAACGGGCGGAAAGACCCAGTACTTC. Protein: CASSPTGGKTQYF.